One and the same sample provided the 30 T cell receptor beta chains below, sequenced in a study of CD8+CD57+ T cells in acquired aplastic anemia. Genomic DNA, serving as template, underwent TCR beta VDJ and CDR3 profiling. TCRdb fed the reads into MiXCR, producing one record per CDR3 protein. Seen here are some 200,000 distinct CDR3 sequences, roughly 35% observed once, and the top ten hold 0.95% to 1.3%. Sequencing was done on a sample of sorted CD4+, CD8+, or CD8+CD57+ T cells (not recorded which) from PBMCs. These receptors all stem from a human donor in good health, serving as a control.

The CDR3 DNA is TGTGCCAGCAGCTACGGGACAGGGGGTGGCTACACCTTC. It translates to CASSYGTGGGYTF. The J gene is TRBJ1-2, the V gene TRBV27; 11 positions agree with TRBD1. Germline assignment: CDR1 MNHEY and CDR2 SMNVEV (reference sequence). The CDR3 is 13 residues long. V lost 6 bases to trimming and J lost 7 bases; unmatched junction nucleotides: 4.

The chain couples TRBV19 to TRBJ1-2, with 7 bases that match TRBD1. This CDR3 contains 13 residues. The germline V gene encodes CDR1 LNHDA and CDR2 SQIVND (reference sequence). After removal of 4 bases from V and 8 bases from J, the junction contained 7 bases not matched to a gene. CDR3 region: CASSSGTAWGYTF. CDR3 nucleotides: TGTGCCAGTAGTAGTGGGACAGCCTGGGGCTACACCTTC.

This clonotype showed up many times. The rearrangement uses TRBV12-3 or TRBV12-4 and TRBJ2-3; D might be TRBD1 or TRBD2, each matching 5 bases. V lost 5 bases and J lost 8, with 8 bases in between. The CDR3 covers 11 residues. CDR3 residues: CASSAGTTQYF. The CDR3 DNA is TGTGCCAGCAGTGCCGGGACTACGCAGTATTTT.

This clonotype was counted at least ten times. The V and J genes are TRBV2 and TRBJ2-3; 12 nucleotides agree with TRBD2. Germline V gene lookup returns CDR1 SNHLY and CDR2 FYNNEI. The CDR3 runs to 14 residues. The V gene end was trimmed by 8 bases and the J gene end by 6 bases; junction bases not matched to a gene: 6. The CDR3 sequence: CASPGLAGLDTQYF. CDR3 DNA sequence: TGTGCCAGCCCCGGACTAGCGGGGCTGGATACGCAGTATTTT.

The chain carries TRBV10-3 and TRBJ2-1; 10 bases line up with TRBD1. Germline CDR1 ENHRY, CDR2 SYGVKD. V was clipped by 6 bases and J by 7 bases; unmatched bases: 9. CDR3 length: 15 residues. This chain's CDR3 is CAISPGTGEVNEQFF. The CDR3 DNA sequence: TGTGCCATCAGCCCCGGGACAGGGGAAGTAAATGAGCAGTTCTTC.

This clonotype showed up many times. This chain joins TRBV24-1 and TRBJ1-1, with 8 positions matching TRBD1. This CDR3 region has 15 residues. Germline values: CDR1 KGHDR, CDR2 SFDVKD. The ends lost 2 bases at V and 11 bases at J; junction bases unmatched: 12. The CDR3 DNA is TGTGCCACCAGTGATTCGACAGGGGATACGGTTCAGGCTTTCTTT. It codes for CATSDSTGDTVQAFF.

The chain carries TRBV19 and TRBJ1-2, with D perhaps matching TRBD1 (5 bases). V lost 9 bases and J 1 base, leaving 27 bases between the germline ends. Germline assignment: CDR1 LNHDA and CDR2 SQIVND (reference sequence). CDR3 length: 18 residues. The CDR3 bases are TGTGCCAGCCGACGACCGGGGGATTTGACCGGACATAACTATGGCTACACCTTC. Translated, it gives CASRRPGDLTGHNYGYTF. The full variable domain, with the rest looked up from reference TRBV19 and TRBJ1-2, is DGGITQSPKYLFRKEGQNVTLSCEQNLNHDAMYWYRQDPGQGLRLIYYSQIVNDFQKGDIAEGYSVSREKKESFPLTVTSAQKNPTAFYLCASRRPGDLTGHNYGYTFGSGTRLTVV.

This clonotype was seen a few times. One end of the junction varies from germline; a read error may be responsible. The V and J genes are TRBV5-4 and TRBJ2-1; 10 nucleotides line up with TRBD2. This CDR3 has 19 residues. Germline V CDR1 and CDR2: SGHNT, YYREEE (reference sequence). The CDR3 loop is CASSLFWASGGLPHNEQFF. DNA of the CDR3: TGCGCCAGCAGCTTGTTCTGGGCTAGCGGGGGCCTCCCTCACAATGAGCAGTTCTTC.

Many counts were recorded for this clonotype. The chain is built from TRBV5-1 and TRBJ2-7, with TRBD1 matching over 8 bases. The V and J ends lost 4 bases and 1 base, in that order; junction bases with no gene match: 13. Germline assignment: CDR1 SGHRS and CDR2 YFSETQ. CDR3 size: 17 residues. The CDR3 reads CASSPDPRGPRSYEQYF. CDR3 in DNA: TGCGCCAGCAGCCCGGACCCCAGGGGGCCTCGATCCTACGAGCAGTACTTC.

This chain joins TRBV6-1 and TRBJ1-2, with TRBD1 matching over 10 bases. V shed 2 bases and J 9 bases; nucleotides not matched to a gene: 12. This CDR3 region has 16 residues. Germline assignment: CDR1 MNHNS and CDR2 SASEGT. The CDR3 here is CASSEQPGQGIGSYTF. The CDR3 DNA reads TGTGCCAGCAGTGAACAGCCGGGACAGGGGATTGGAAGCTACACCTTC.

Note on this clonotype: A much bigger clone sits one base away, suggesting this may be a read error. The genes are TRBV11-2 and TRBJ1-1; no definite D call. This CDR3 spans 13 amino acids. Trimming stripped 0 bases from V and 0 bases from J, with 2 bases between. Per germline, CDR1 SGHAT and CDR2 FQNNGV. The CDR3 nucleotides read TGTGCCAGCAGCTTAGAGCTGAACACTGAAGCTTTCTTT. Translating it yields CASSLELNTEAFF.

The rearrangement joins TRBV29-1 to TRBJ2-1, with 13 nucleotides matching TRBD2. The junction had 8 bases not matched to a gene; V was cut back by 8 bases and J by 7 bases. CDR3 length equals 14 residues. Germline loops: CDR1 SQVTM, CDR2 ANQGSEA. In nucleotides, the CDR3 is TGCAGCCGTGGACTAGCGGGAGTAGGGAATGAGCAGTTCTTC. Amino acids: CSRGLAGVGNEQFF.

About this clonotype itself: Being one base from a much bigger clone, this may be a read error. Likely a read error: the CDR3 ends without its conserved phenylalanine or tryptophan. This chain connects TRBV7-2 to TRBJ2-1; D is unresolved. CDR1 SGHTA and CDR2 FQGNSA come from the germline V gene. V gave up 2 bases and J gave up 10 bases, with 6 bases separating them. The CDR3 runs to 11 residues. Here the CDR3 DNA reads TGTGCCAGCAGCTTAATAACAGAGCAGTTCCTC. It is translated as CASSLITEQFL.

The rearrangement joins TRBV7-2 to TRBJ1-1; D ambiguous. V was clipped by 5 bases and J by 1 base, with 11 bases between them. The CDR3 covers 14 residues. Germline V gene lookup returns CDR1 SGHTA and CDR2 FQGNSA. Here the CDR3 reads CASSLSLGNTEAFF. The CDR3 DNA reads TGTGCCAGCAGCCTTAGTTTGGGGAACACTGAAGCTTTCTTT.

The table lists this clonotype with a few counts. The chain couples TRBV2 to TRBJ1-2, with D possibly being TRBD1 (5 bases). Germline CDR1 SNHLY, CDR2 FYNNEI. Between the trimmed V and J ends, which lost 8 bases and 3 bases, there was a span of 19 bases. CDR3 length: 15 amino acids. The CDR3 protein is CASSSREQGDYGYTF. The CDR3 nucleotides read TGTGCCAGCTCCTCGCGTGAGCAGGGCGACTATGGCTACACCTTC.

The chain carries TRBV7-3 and TRBJ1-5, with D uncertain. Deletions cut 2 bases from V and 7 bases from J, with 9 bases between. Germline-derived CDR1 and CDR2 are SGHTA and FQGTGA. This CDR3 spans 13 amino acids. The CDR3 DNA is TGTGCCAGCAGCTTAGAGGCCGGACAGCCCCAGCATTTT. It is translated as CASSLEAGQPQHF.

There are many counts of this clonotype. V is TRBV5-1 and J is TRBJ2-7, with D perhaps being TRBD1 or TRBD2 (8 bases each). V lost 5 bases, J lost 4 bases, and 19 bases lay in between. Germline V gives CDR1 SGHRS, CDR2 YFSETQ. CDR3 size: 15 residues. The CDR3 bases are TGCGCCAGCAGGACGGGGGGGACAGGAGTATACGAGCAGTACTTC. This codes for CASRTGGTGVYEQYF.

This clonotype was observed many times. CDR3 nucleotide sequence: TGCGCCAGCAGCTTGGATATAGTCACAGATACGCAGTATTTT. Its protein product is CASSLDIVTDTQYF. V usage is TRBV5-1 and J usage is TRBJ2-3; no clear D gene. Trimming removed 0 bases at V and 2 bases at J, with 7 bases between. Germline loops: CDR1 SGHRS, CDR2 YFSETQ. This CDR3 has 14 amino acids. Full variable domain (remainder filled in from reference TRBV5-1 and TRBJ2-3): KAGVTQTPRYLIKTRGQQVTLSCSPISGHRSVSWYQQTPGQGLQFLFEYFSETQRNKGNFPGRFSGRQFSNSRSEMNVSTLELGDSALYLCASSLDIVTDTQYFGPGTRLTVL.

Comment on this clonotype: A much larger clone sits a single nucleotide away, making a read error possible. The chain has TRBV4-1 and TRBJ1-1; unclear D gene. The length of the CDR3 is 16 residues. Germline lookup yields CDR1 MGHRA and CDR2 YSYEKL. DNA for the CDR3: TGCACCAGCAGCCAAGGAGTGGTCAGGACGAACACTGAAGCTTTCTTT. Amino acid sequence: CTSSQGVVRTNTEAFF.

DNA of the CDR3: TGTGCCAGCAGTGAAAACGACTCTGGCTACACCTTC. This sequence encodes CASSENDSGYTF. This sequence joins TRBV2 and TRBJ1-2; D gene ambiguous. Germline V gene lookup returns CDR1 SNHLY and CDR2 FYNNEI. Trimming cost V 2 bases and J 7 bases, with 8 bases left between them. This CDR3 spans 12 amino acids.

A note on this clonotype: This could be a read error, since a much larger clone is one nucleotide away. CDR3 in amino acids: CASGDDRNTEAFF. The CDR3 DNA reads TGTGCCAGCGGGGATGACAGGAACACTGAAGCTTTCTTT. The chain has TRBV12-3 or TRBV12-4 and TRBJ1-1; D might be TRBD1 (5 bases). CDR3 length equals 13 residues. The V end was cut by 8 bases, the J end by 1 base, with 11 bases between.

This clonotype was counted many times. The chain recombines TRBV7-6 with TRBJ2-3; TRBD1 is a possible D gene (6 bases). The CDR3 runs 15 residues. Trimming shortened V by 1 base and J by 2 bases, and 10 bases separated the two germline ends. Germline assignment: CDR1 SGHVS and CDR2 FNYEAQ. The CDR3 loop reads CASSLGTAYTDTQYF. As DNA, the CDR3 is TGTGCCAGCAGCTTAGGGACAGCGTACACAGATACGCAGTATTTT.

A remark on this clonotype: A clone one base away is much larger, so this may be a read error. The V call is TRBV10-3, the J call TRBJ1-5; TRBD1 agrees at 8 bases. CDR3 size: 14 residues. Germline V gene lookup returns CDR1 ENHRY and CDR2 SYGVKD. J gave up 7 bases and V 5 bases, and 7 bases lay outside the gene matches. CDR3 DNA: TGTGCCATCAGTTCTACAGGGGGAGAACAGCCCCAGCATTTT. As protein: CAISSTGGEQPQHF.

This clonotype was seen a few times. As DNA, the CDR3 is TGTGCCAGCAGCCTCCTCGACACAGATACGCAGTATTTT. It translates to CASSLLDTDTQYF. The chain couples TRBV3-1 to TRBJ2-3; D is uncertain. The CDR3 spans 13 residues. The germline V gene encodes CDR1 LGHDT and CDR2 YNNKEL (reference sequence). V lost 4 bases and J 2 bases, leaving 7 bases between the germline ends.

This chain links TRBV30 with TRBJ1-3; 7 bases agree with TRBD1. V trimming: 2 bases; J trimming: 4 bases; junction bases outside the gene matches: 2. CDR3 length equals 13 residues. Per the germline V gene, CDR1 is GTSNPN and CDR2 is SVGIG (reference sequence). CDR3: CAWSTGVGNTIYF. The CDR3, as DNA: TGTGCCTGGAGTACAGGGGTAGGAAACACCATATATTTT.

This clonotype came up many times. The chain joins TRBV6-1 to TRBJ2-2; tentatively, D is TRBD1 (5 bases). The germline CDR1 and CDR2 sequences are MNHNS and SASEGT. V lost 3 bases to trimming and J lost 6 bases, with 11 bases between them. This CDR3 is built from 14 residues. In nucleotides, the CDR3 is TGTGCCAGCAGTGACGCGCAGGGCGCCGGGGAGCTGTTTTTT. It specifies CASSDAQGAGELFF.

This clonotype has ten or more counts. The chain uses TRBV2 and TRBJ1-5; tentative D call: TRBD1 (6 bases). The CDR3 is 13 residues long. Deletions cut 10 bases from V and 6 bases from J, with 16 bases between. Germline-derived CDR1 and CDR2 are SNHLY and FYNNEI. The CDR3 nucleotides are TGTGCCACCTCTCTTTTACAGGGTCAGCCCCAGCATTTT. This translates into CATSLLQGQPQHF.

This clonotype was detected ten times or more. The chain combines TRBV6-1 with TRBJ1-5; a weak D match, TRBD1 (6 bases). CDR3 length: 14 residues. Trimming took off 6 bases at V and 5 bases at J, with 14 bases between the two ends. CDR1 is MNHNS and CDR2 is SASEGT in the germline V gene. For the CDR3, the DNA is TGTGCCAGCAGGCAAAGGGGGGCCGATCAGCCCCAGCATTTT. It specifies CASRQRGADQPQHF.

This clonotype occurred many times. J is TRBJ2-6 and V is TRBV6-4, with 7 bases that match TRBD1. This CDR3 comprises 16 residues. V shed 4 bases, J shed 2 bases, and the junction held 5 bases outside the gene matches. Germline V gene data show CDR1 as MRHNA and CDR2 as SNTAGT. CDR3 DNA: TGTGCCAGCAGTGCGAGACAGGGAGCTGGGGCCAACGTCCTGACTTTC. It is translated as CASSARQGAGANVLTF.

Many counts were recorded for this clonotype. One end of the junction is discordant with germline, which a read error may explain. This sequence joins TRBV7-9 and TRBJ2-1, with TRBD2 identical over 12 bases. The length of the CDR3 is 13 residues. CDR1 is SEHNR, CDR2 FQNEAQ, per germline (reference sequence). CDR3 DNA sequence: TGTGCCAGCAGCTATAATCTAGCGGGAGGGTGGCTCTTC. Its protein product is CASSYNLAGGWLF.